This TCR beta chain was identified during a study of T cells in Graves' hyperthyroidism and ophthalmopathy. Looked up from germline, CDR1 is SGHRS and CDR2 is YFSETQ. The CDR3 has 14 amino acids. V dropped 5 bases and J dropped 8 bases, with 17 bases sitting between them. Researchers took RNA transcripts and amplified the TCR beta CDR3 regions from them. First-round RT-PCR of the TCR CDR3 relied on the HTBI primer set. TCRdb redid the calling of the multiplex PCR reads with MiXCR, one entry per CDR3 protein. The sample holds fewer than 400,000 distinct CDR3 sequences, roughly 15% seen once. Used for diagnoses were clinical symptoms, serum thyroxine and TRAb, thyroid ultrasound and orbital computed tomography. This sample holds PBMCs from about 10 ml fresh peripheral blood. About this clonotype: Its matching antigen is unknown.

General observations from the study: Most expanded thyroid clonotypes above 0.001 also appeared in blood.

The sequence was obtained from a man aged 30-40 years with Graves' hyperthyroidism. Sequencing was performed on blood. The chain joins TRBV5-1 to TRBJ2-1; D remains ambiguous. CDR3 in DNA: TGCGCCAGCAGTCCGACTCCCCAACGGGATGAGCAGTTCTTC. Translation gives CASSPTPQRDEQFF.